The clone carrying this T cell receptor (beta chain) was detected once. Its antigen is as yet unknown. The table came from immunoSEQ multiplex PCR; TCRdb's copy has only in-frame clones and leaves some out. The sample carries over a thousand clones, approximately 80% recorded once. These data belong to a study of T cell clonotyping in hematopoietic cell transplantation. Overall study results and limits: Recipient TCR diversity dropped after transplant; expanded clonotypes rose from day 30 to 180. Few recipient clonotypes overlapped donors; over 95% were de novo at given depth.

The V and J ends lost 3 bases and 5 bases respectively, with 11 bases between them. Germline V gene data show CDR1 as GTSNPN and CDR2 as SVGIG (reference sequence). The CDR3 length is 13 residues. The TCR originated in a male patient between 60 and 69 years old who had an allogeneic stem cell transplant, so the T cells may come from the graft donor. Some clones in this sample may be carry-over from other donors' samples. Sequenced here: PBMCs, sampled 30 days after allogeneic stem cell transplant. V is TRBV30 and J is TRBJ1-5; D perhaps matches TRBD1 (6 bases). The CDR3 spells CAWSPRGDQPQHF. CDR3 sequence (DNA): TGTGCCTGGAGCCCCAGGGGCGATCAGCCCCAGCATTTT.